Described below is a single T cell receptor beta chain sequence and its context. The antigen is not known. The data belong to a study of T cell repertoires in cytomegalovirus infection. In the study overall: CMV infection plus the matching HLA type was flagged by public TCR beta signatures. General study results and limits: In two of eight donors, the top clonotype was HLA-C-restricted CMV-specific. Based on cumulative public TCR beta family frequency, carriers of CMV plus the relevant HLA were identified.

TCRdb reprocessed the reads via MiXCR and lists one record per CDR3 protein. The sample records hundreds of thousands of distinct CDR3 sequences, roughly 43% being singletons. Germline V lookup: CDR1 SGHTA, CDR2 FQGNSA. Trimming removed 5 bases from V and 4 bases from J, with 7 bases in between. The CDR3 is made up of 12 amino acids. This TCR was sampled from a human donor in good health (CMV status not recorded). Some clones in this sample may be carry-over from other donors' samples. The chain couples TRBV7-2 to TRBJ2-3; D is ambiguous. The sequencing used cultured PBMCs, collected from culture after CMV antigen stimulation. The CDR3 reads CASSRNADTQYF. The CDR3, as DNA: TGTGCCAGCAGCCGGAATGCAGATACGCAGTATTTT. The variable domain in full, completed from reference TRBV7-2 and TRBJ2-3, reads GAGVSQSPSNKVTEKGKDVELRCDPISGHTALYWYRQSLGQGLEFLIYFQGNSAPDKSGLPSDRFSAERTGGSVSTLTIQRTQQEDSAVYLCASSRNADTQYFGPGTRLTVL.